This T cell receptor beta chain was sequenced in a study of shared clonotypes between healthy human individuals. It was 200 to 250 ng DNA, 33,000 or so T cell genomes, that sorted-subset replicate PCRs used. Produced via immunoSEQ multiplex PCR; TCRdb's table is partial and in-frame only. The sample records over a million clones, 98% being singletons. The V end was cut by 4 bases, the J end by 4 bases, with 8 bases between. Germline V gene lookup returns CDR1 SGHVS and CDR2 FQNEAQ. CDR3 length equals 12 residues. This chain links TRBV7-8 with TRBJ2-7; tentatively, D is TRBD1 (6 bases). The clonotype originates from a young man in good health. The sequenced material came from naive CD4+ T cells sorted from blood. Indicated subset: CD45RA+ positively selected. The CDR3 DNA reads TGTGCCAGCAGCTCAGGGGTTTACGAGCAGTACTTC. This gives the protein CASSSGVYEQYF.